Here is one T cell receptor (beta chain) with its context. These data belong to a study of blood T cell repertoires in COVID-19. The wider study: COVID-19 samples, acute and convalescent, were from the United States, Italy and Spain.

As processed by the authors: Amplification with reference gene primers provided the estimates of nucleated cell counts. Measured with immunoSEQ multiplex PCR; TCRdb has only the in-frame clones, and not every one. V and J calls and clone size follow that table, whereas D and trimming were derived from the DNA. The sample contains about 97,000 clones, approximately 92% of which appear only once. J was trimmed by 2 bases and V by 0 bases; bases with no gene match: 9. From germline, CDR1 is MNHNS and CDR2 SASEGT. The CDR3 length is 18 residues. The TCR originated in a man in his forties or fifties with active COVID-19. Sequences were obtained from peripheral blood. The V and J genes are TRBV6-1 and TRBJ1-5; 8 bases are shared with TRBD1. The CDR3 reads CASSEARTGRVGNQPQHF. CDR3 coding DNA: TGTGCCAGCAGTGAAGCTAGGACAGGGAGGGTGGGCAATCAGCCCCAGCATTTT.